The 5 T cell receptor beta chains reported below all come from one sample, sequenced in a study of blood T cell repertoires in COVID-19. Some clones are missing from TCRdb's copy, which holds only in-frame ones; the method was immunoSEQ multiplex PCR. The sample has around 150,000 clones; 75% to 85% are singletons. What was sequenced was PBMCs or T cells enriched from blood (not recorded which). These receptors all come from a woman in her sixties or seventies who had recovered from COVID-19.

V gene TRBV5-6 combines with J gene TRBJ1-1; D might be TRBD1 (5 bases). Per the germline V gene, CDR1 is SGHDT and CDR2 is YYEEEE. The V end was cut by 4 bases, the J end by 5 bases, with 15 bases between. This CDR3 contains 14 residues. CDR3 region: CASSTPGSRTEAFF. As DNA, the CDR3 is TGTGCCAGCAGCACGCCAGGGTCCCGGACTGAAGCTTTCTTT.

A word on this clone: The junction shows a germline mismatch at one end, possibly a read error. The chain carries TRBV24-1 and TRBJ1-5, with TRBD1 as a possible D gene (6 bases). The CDR3 runs to 13 residues. CDR1 is KGHDR and CDR2 is SFDVKD in the germline V gene. CDR3 amino acids: CATRQGSSQPQHF. The CDR3 DNA sequence: TGTGCCACCAGGCAGGGGAGCAGTCAGCCCCAGCATTTT.

J is TRBJ2-5 and V is TRBV9, with 7 positions matching TRBD1. Germline V gives CDR1 SGDLS, CDR2 YYNGEE. The junction had 6 bases not matched to a gene; V was cut back by 2 bases and J by 2 bases. The CDR3 runs to 15 residues. CDR3 sequence (DNA): TGTGCCAGCAGCGTGGCCCCGACAGGGCAAGAGACCCAGTACTTC. As protein: CASSVAPTGQETQYF.

This chain joins TRBV5-1 and TRBJ1-1; D is perhaps TRBD1 (5 bases). The CDR3 is 13 amino acids. V gave up 3 bases and J gave up 3 bases, with 9 bases separating them. In germline, CDR1 is SGHRS, CDR2 YFSETQ. The CDR3 sequence is CASSSDTHTEAFF. CDR3 sequence (DNA): TGCGCCAGCAGCTCGGACACTCACACTGAAGCTTTCTTT.

V usage is TRBV2 and J usage is TRBJ2-5, with D maybe TRBD2 (6 bases). The CDR3 loop spans 14 amino acids. Per the germline V gene, CDR1 is SNHLY and CDR2 is FYNNEI. The germline V and J ends were trimmed by 3 bases and 11 bases, with 19 bases remaining between them. CDR3 loop: CASSEERSGPRQYF. The CDR3 nucleotides read TGTGCCAGCAGTGAGGAACGAAGCGGGCCGCGACAGTACTTC.